This T cell receptor (beta chain) was recorded in a study of blood T cells in healthy people across ages. V gave up 4 bases and J gave up 0 bases; unmatched junction bases: 6. This CDR3 has 17 residues. The germline V gene encodes CDR1 KGHSH and CDR2 LQKENI. A second PCR, run for about 6 to 11 cycles, used a sample-barcoded 5' primer plus a J-beta primer mix. TCRdb recomputed calls from the 5' RACE reads with MiXCR, one row per CDR3 protein. The table has hundreds of thousands of distinct CDR3 sequences, 25% seen once; the top ten hold under 10%. This sample was shared with a second study, whose subject was T cells of mothers and their children.

Sequenced material: blood. This clonotype was sampled from a boy between 5 and 17 years old in good health. The chain employs TRBV18 and TRBJ2-4; 10 nucleotides match TRBD1. CDR3 coding DNA: TGTGCCAGCTCACATGGGGACAGGGGACTAGCCAAAAACATTCAGTACTTC. Its protein is CASSHGDRGLAKNIQYF.